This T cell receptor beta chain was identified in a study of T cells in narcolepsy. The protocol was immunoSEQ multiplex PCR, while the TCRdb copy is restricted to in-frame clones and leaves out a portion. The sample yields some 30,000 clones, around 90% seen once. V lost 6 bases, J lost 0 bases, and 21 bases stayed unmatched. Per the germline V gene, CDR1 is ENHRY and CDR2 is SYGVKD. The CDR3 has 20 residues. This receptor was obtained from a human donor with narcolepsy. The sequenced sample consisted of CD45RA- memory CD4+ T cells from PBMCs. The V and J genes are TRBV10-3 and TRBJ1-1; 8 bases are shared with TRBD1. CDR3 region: CAISRPGQANALIMNTEAFF. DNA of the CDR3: TGTGCCATCAGCAGACCGGGACAGGCGAACGCGTTAATCATGAACACTGAAGCTTTCTTT.